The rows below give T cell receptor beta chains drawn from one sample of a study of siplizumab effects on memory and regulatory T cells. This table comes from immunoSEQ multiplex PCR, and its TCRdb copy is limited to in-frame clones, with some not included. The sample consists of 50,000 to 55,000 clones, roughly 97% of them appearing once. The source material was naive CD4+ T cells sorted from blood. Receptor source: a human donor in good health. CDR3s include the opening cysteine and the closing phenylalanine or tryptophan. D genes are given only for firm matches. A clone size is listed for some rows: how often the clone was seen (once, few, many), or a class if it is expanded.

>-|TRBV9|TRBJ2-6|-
TGTGCCAGCAGCGTGGTTCCGTGGGGGACCGGGGCCAACGTCCTGACTTTC
CASSVVPWGTGANVLTF
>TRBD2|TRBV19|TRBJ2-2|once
TGTGCCAGTAGTCCCGTATTAGGGAGGGCCACCGGGGAGCTGTTTTTT
CASSPVLGRATGELFF
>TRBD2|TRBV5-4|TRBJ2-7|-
TGTGCCAGCAGCCCTAGCGGGAGTTTTCAGTACGAGCAGTACTTC
CASSPSGSFQYEQYF
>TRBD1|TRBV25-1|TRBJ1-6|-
TGTGCCAGCAGTGAATTTTACAGGGGGCCCCTCCACTTT
CASSEFYRGPLHF
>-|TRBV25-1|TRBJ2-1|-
TGTGCCAGCAGTCGGACGGGAGTATGGTACAATGAGCAGTTCTTC
CASSRTGVWYNEQFF
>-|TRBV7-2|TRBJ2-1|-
TGTGCCAGCAGCCGATGGAGCCAGACCTACAATGAGCAGTTCTTC
CASSRWSQTYNEQFF
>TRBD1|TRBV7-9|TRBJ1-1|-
TGTGCCAGCAGCCGCCGACAGGGGCTGAACACTGAAGCTTTCTTT
CASSRRQGLNTEAFF
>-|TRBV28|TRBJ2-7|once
TGTGCCACCTCGGGCAGGGTCTACGAGCAGTACTTC
CATSGRVYEQYF
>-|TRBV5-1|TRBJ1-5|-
TGCGCCAGCAGCTTGGACACGAATCAGCCCCAGCATTTT
CASSLDTNQPQHF
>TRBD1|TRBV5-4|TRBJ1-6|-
TGTGCCAGCAGCGCCCGACTTGGACAGGGCTCACCCCTCCACTTT
CASSARLGQGSPLHF
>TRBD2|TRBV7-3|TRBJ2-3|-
TGTGCCAGCAGCCTACTAGCGGGAGGGTCGGGCGATACGCAGTATTTT
CASSLLAGGSGDTQYF
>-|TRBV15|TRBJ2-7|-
TGTGCCACCAGCAGAGGACGCGGGTCCTACGAGCAGTACTTC
CATSRGRGSYEQYF
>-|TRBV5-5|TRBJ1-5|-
TGTGCCAGCAGCTTGGGGTTTTGGGTCTACAATCAGCCCCAGCATTTT
CASSLGFWVYNQPQHF
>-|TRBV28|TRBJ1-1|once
TGTGCCAGCAGTACCCATGTCACTGAAGCTTTCTTT
CASSTHVTEAFF
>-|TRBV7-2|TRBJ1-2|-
TGTGCCAGCAGTTTCGGTGTCTCCTATGGCTACACCTTC
CASSFGVSYGYTF
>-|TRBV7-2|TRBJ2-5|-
TGTGCCAGCAGTTTATTAGCTTTCGGGGAGACCCAGTACTTC
CASSLLAFGETQYF
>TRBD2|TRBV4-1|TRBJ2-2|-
TGCGCCAGCAGCCATTTGGGTAGCGGGAAGCGGGTCACCGGGGAGCTGTTTTTT
CASSHLGSGKRVTGELFF
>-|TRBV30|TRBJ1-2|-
TGTGCCTGGAGTGTAAACAGTCTCTATGGCTACACCTTC
CAWSVNSLYGYTF
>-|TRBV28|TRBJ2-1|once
TGTGCCAGCAGTTCCTCTGTGGCCCGCGGGAAGGTCTTC
CASSSSVARGKVF
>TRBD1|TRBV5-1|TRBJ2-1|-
TGCGCCAGCAGCTTGGTTACAGGGGGAGTGAATGAGCAGTTCTTC
CASSLVTGGVNEQFF
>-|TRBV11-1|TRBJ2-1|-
TGTGCCAGCAGCTTAATAAGCCAGATCTCCTACAATGAGCAGTTCTTC
CASSLISQISYNEQFF
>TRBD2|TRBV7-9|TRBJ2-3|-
TGTGCCAGCAGCTTAGCGGCTAGCGGGAGTAGAGATACGCAGTATTTT
CASSLAASGSRDTQYF
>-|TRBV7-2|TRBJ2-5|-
TGTGCCAGCAGCTTTAGACAGACTCAAGAGACCCAGTACTTC
CASSFRQTQETQYF
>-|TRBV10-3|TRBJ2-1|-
TGTGCCATCAGTGATGGCAGGTCCTACAATGAGCAGTTCTTC
CAISDGRSYNEQFF
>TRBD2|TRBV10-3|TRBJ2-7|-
TGTGCCATCAGTGAGTCCCCCCTAGCGGGAACGGAAAGGGGGTACTTC
CAISESPLAGTERGYF
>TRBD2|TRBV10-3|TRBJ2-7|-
TGTGCCATCAGCTCCGGGACTAGCTTTTCCTACGAGCAGTACTTC
CAISSGTSFSYEQYF
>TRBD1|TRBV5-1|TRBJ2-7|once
TGCGCCAGCAGCCAAAGACAGGGAATCGAGCAGTACTTC
CASSQRQGIEQYF
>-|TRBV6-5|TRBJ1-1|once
TGTGCCAGCAGAACGGACGGGAACACTGAAGCTTTCTTT
CASRTDGNTEAFF
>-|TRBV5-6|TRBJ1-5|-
TGTGCCAGCAGCTTTGGACCAACAGGCAATCAGCCCCAGCATTTT
CASSFGPTGNQPQHF
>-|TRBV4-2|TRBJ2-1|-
TGTGCCAGCAGCCAAGACCTCCTGGTATTTGTAATCGTCAATGAGCAGTTCTTC
CASSQDLLVFVIVNEQFF
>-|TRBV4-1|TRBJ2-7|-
TGCGCCAGCAGCCCCTCATCCCCCGGGTTCGAGCAGTACTTC
CASSPSSPGFEQYF
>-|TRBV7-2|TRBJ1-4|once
TGTGCCAGCAGCCAGAGGGAGAGAACCGGCGATGAAAAACTGTTTTTT
CASSQRERTGDEKLFF
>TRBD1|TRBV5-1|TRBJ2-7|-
TGCGCCAGCAGCTTGACGGACAGGGACGAGCAGTACTTC
CASSLTDRDEQYF
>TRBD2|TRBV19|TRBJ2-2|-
TGTGCCAGTAGGTCCGCGGGAGGAACCGGGGAGCTGTTTTTT
CASRSAGGTGELFF
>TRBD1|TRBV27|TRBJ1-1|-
TGTGCCAGCAGGATTTACAGGGGTACTGAAGCTTTCTTT
CASRIYRGTEAFF
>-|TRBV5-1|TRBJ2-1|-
TGCGCCAGCAGCTTAGGGGACCTCTCCTACAATGAGCAGTTCTTC
CASSLGDLSYNEQFF
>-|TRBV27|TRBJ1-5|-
TGTGCCAGCAGCGGGGGGACCAGCAATCAGCCCCAGCATTTT
CASSGGTSNQPQHF
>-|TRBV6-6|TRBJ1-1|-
TGTGCCAGCAGTTACTCGATTAGGAACACTGAAGCTTTCTTT
CASSYSIRNTEAFF
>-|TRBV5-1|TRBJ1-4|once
TGCGCCAGCAGCGACAAAGCAACTAATGAAAAACTGTTTTTT
CASSDKATNEKLFF
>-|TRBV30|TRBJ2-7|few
TGTGCCTGGACCCGGGGACCCTACGAGCAGTACTTC
CAWTRGPYEQYF
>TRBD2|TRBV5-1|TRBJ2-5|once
TGCGCCAGCAGCCAGGGACTAGCGGGAGGCTACCAAGAGACCCAGTACTTC
CASSQGLAGGYQETQYF
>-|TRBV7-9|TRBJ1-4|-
TGTGCCAGCAGTAGCACGGAAAAACTGTTTTTT
CASSSTEKLFF
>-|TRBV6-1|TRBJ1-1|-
TGTGCCAGCAGTGAGGGGAGGGCTTTCTTT
CASSEGRAFF
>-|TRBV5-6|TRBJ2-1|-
TGTGCCAGCACTCTAGAATCCTACAATGAGCAGTTCTTC
CASTLESYNEQFF
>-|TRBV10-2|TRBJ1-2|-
TGCGCCAGCAGTGGATTCGGGCAGGGTGCCCATTTTTCATATGGCTACACCTTC
CASSGFGQGAHFSYGYTF
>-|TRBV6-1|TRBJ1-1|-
TGTGCCAGCAGTCTAACGGTACAGGGTAACACTGAAGCTTTCTTT
CASSLTVQGNTEAFF
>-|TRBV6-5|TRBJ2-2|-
TGTGCCAGCAGTTACCCCCTGGGGCGAGAACACCGGGGAGCTGTTTTT
CASSYPLGREHRGAVF
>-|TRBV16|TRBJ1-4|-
TGTGCCAGCAGCCCCGGGACACCAAGTAATGAAAAACTGTTTTTT
CASSPGTPSNEKLFF
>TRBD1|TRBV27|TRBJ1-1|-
TGTGCCAGCAACCGGGACAGGGGGCTGTGGACTGAAGCTTTCTTT
CASNRDRGLWTEAFF
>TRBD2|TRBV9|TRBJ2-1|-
TGTGCCAGCAGTGCCCGAGCGGGAGGTTTCAATGAGCAGTTCTTC
CASSARAGGFNEQFF
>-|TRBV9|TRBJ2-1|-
TGTGCCAGCAGCGTAGTCCCCTTGACGAATGAGCAGTTCTTC
CASSVVPLTNEQFF
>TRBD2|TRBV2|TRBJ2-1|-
TGTGCCAGCATGGGACTAGTCGTCAATGAGCAGTTCTTC
CASMGLVVNEQFF
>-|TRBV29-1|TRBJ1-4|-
TGCAGCGTCCAAGGACTTCGTAATGAAAAACTGTTTTTT
CSVQGLRNEKLFF
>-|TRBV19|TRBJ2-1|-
TGTGCCAGTAGTATAAGCCTCCCTAACTCCTACAATGAGCAGTTCTTC
CASSISLPNSYNEQFF
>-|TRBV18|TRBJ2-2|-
TGTGCCAGCTCACCAGTCAGGACCGGGGAGCTGTTTTTT
CASSPVRTGELFF